The 26 T cell receptor beta chains in this list originate from one sample, sequenced in a study of blood T cell repertoires in COVID-19. Only in-frame clones appear in the TCRdb table, and some are missing; sequencing was by immunoSEQ multiplex PCR. Here the sample spans tens of thousands of clones, 86% being singletons. Sequenced: peripheral blood. The receptors come from a man between 65 and 85 years old with active or convalescent COVID-19.

V and J are TRBV9 and TRBJ2-5; D might be TRBD1 (5 bases). The CDR3 is 16 residues long. V dropped 0 bases and J dropped 2 bases, with 14 bases sitting between them. Per germline, CDR1 SGDLS and CDR2 YYNGEE. The CDR3 protein is CASSVGARATQETQYF. As DNA, the CDR3 is TGTGCCAGCAGCGTAGGGGCCAGGGCGACTCAAGAGACCCAGTACTTC.

V is TRBV2 and J is TRBJ1-1; possible D gene TRBD1, 5 bases. Trimming took 0 bases from V and 1 from J, leaving 18 bases between them. The CDR3 runs to 18 residues. Germline assignment: CDR1 SNHLY and CDR2 FYNNEI. The DNA for the CDR3 is TGTGCCAGCAGTGAAGCGGGGTCAGGGAAACTACCGAACACTGAAGCTTTCTTT. This sequence encodes CASSEAGSGKLPNTEAFF.

The chain couples TRBV7-9 to TRBJ1-5; TRBD1 matches 12 bases. The ends lost 0 bases at V and 7 bases at J; junction bases unmatched: 10. Germline CDR1 and CDR2: SEHNR and FQNEAQ (reference sequence). This CDR3 region has 18 residues. CDR3 loop: CASSLAPIGTGGGQPQHF. CDR3 nucleotide sequence: TGTGCCAGCAGCTTAGCCCCAATAGGGACAGGGGGCGGGCAGCCCCAGCATTTT.

CDR3 residues: CASCRAPDNEQFF. DNA for the CDR3: TGTGCCAGCTGCCGGGCCCCTGATAATGAGCAGTTCTTC. This chain links TRBV6-2 or TRBV6-3 with TRBJ2-1; D unresolved. From germline, CDR1 is MNHEY and CDR2 SVGEGT. V was shortened by 8 bases and J by 7 bases, with 15 bases between the two germline ends. The CDR3 covers 13 residues.

This chain connects TRBV7-2 to TRBJ2-2; D ambiguous. This CDR3 spans 15 amino acids. V was clipped by 5 bases and J by 3 bases, with 13 bases between them. CDR1 and CDR2 (germline): SGHTA, FQGNSA. The CDR3 nucleotides are TGTGCCAGCAGCCCGGCGGCCCTGGACACCGGGGAGCTGTTTTTT. It yields the protein CASSPAALDTGELFF.

The chain links TRBV27 to TRBJ2-3, with 8 nucleotides matching TRBD2. J lost 3 bases, V lost 5 bases, and 13 bases had no gene match. The CDR3 spans 17 residues. Germline V gives CDR1 MNHEY, CDR2 SMNVEV (reference sequence). CDR3 residues: CASSPKRERVRTDTQYF. CDR3 DNA: TGTGCCAGCAGTCCCAAGCGGGAGAGAGTAAGAACAGATACGCAGTATTTT.

The V and J genes are TRBV19 and TRBJ1-2; 9 nucleotides line up with TRBD1. V dropped 8 bases and J dropped 2; count of bases not matched to a gene: 9. Germline lookup yields CDR1 LNHDA and CDR2 SQIVND (reference sequence). CDR3 size: 15 residues. This CDR3 is CASLPGDRVNYGYTF. The CDR3 nucleotides are TGTGCCAGTCTCCCCGGGGACAGGGTGAACTATGGCTACACCTTC.

V usage is TRBV3-1 (or the pseudogene TRBV3-2) and J usage is TRBJ2-7; 10 bases map to TRBD1. V shed 1 base and J 2 bases; nucleotides not matched to a gene: 11. The CDR3 covers 18 residues. Germline assignment: CDR1 LGHDT and CDR2 YNNKEL (reference sequence). Written as DNA, the CDR3 is TGTGCCAGCAGCCAAGCCTGGGTGTCCGGGACAGGGGCCTACGAGCAGTACTTC. Amino acids: CASSQAWVSGTGAYEQYF.

The V call is TRBV30, the J call TRBJ1-6; 7 nucleotides align to TRBD1. The CDR3 is 13 residues long. Germline-derived CDR1 and CDR2 are GTSNPN and SVGIG (reference sequence). The V gene end was trimmed by 4 bases and the J gene end by 6 bases; junction bases not matched to a gene: 3. CDR3 nucleotides: TGTGCCTGGAAGGGGGCAGGTAATTCACCCCTCCACTTT. Protein product: CAWKGAGNSPLHF.

The chain uses TRBV6-5 and TRBJ2-7; 9 bases map to TRBD1. Germline CDR1 MNHEY, CDR2 SVGAGI. The CDR3 length is 14 residues. V gave up 6 bases and J gave up 6 bases; unmatched junction bases: 9. As DNA, the CDR3 is TGTGCCAGCAGACAACCGGGACAGGGTCCCGAGCAGTACTTC. Its translation: CASRQPGQGPEQYF.

DNA for the CDR3: TGTGCCAGCAGCCAAGAAGGGGCTTTTGCTAGCGGCGAGCAGTACTTC. Encoded protein: CASSQEGAFASGEQYF. This chain uses TRBV14 with TRBJ2-7, with 7 positions matching TRBD2. CDR1 and CDR2 from the germline V gene are SGHDN and FVKESK. This CDR3 spans 16 amino acids. Unmatched junction bases numbered 11, after V lost 0 bases and J lost 6 bases.

The gene calls are TRBV4-2 and TRBJ2-3, with 13 bases that match TRBD2. Trimming took 4 bases from V and 2 from J; bases not matched to a gene: 6. CDR3 length: 17 amino acids. Per germline, CDR1 LGHNA and CDR2 YNFKEQ. The CDR3: CASSPLAGGPDTDTQYF. For the CDR3, the DNA is TGTGCCAGCAGCCCACTAGCGGGAGGGCCTGACACAGATACGCAGTATTTT.

The V call is TRBV7-8, the J call TRBJ2-3, with D possibly being TRBD1 (6 bases). Germline V gene data show CDR1 as SGHVS and CDR2 as FQNEAQ. CDR3 length: 16 amino acids. Trimming took off 2 bases at V and 8 bases at J, with 20 bases between the two ends. The CDR3 DNA sequence: TGTGCCAGCAGCTTACTTGGCAGGGGCTCTAAGGGTACGCAGTATTTT. The encoded protein is CASSLLGRGSKGTQYF.

J is TRBJ2-2 and V is TRBV14; D may be TRBD1 (6 bases). The length of the CDR3 is 15 residues. Trimming removed 1 base from V and 5 bases from J, with 11 bases in between. Germline V gives CDR1 SGHDN, CDR2 FVKESK. The CDR3 DNA reads TGTGCCAGCAGCCAAGTAACAGGGCGTACCGGGGAGCTGTTTTTT. Amino acids: CASSQVTGRTGELFF.

This chain links TRBV29-1 with TRBJ2-2; D unresolved. The ends were cut back, 2 bases at V and 6 bases at J, with 10 bases in the middle. Germline V gene sequence: CDR1 SQVTM, CDR2 ANQGSEA. This CDR3 has 13 residues. The CDR3 region has the DNA TGCAGCGTTGAATCCCGCAGGCCCGGGGAGCTGTTTTTT. Translation: CSVESRRPGELFF.

The rearrangement joins TRBV6-5 to TRBJ2-7; 9 nucleotides line up with TRBD2. There are 15 residues in the CDR3. Looked up from germline, CDR1 is MNHEY and CDR2 is SVGAGI. Germline trimming cut 0 bases from V and 1 base from J; bases unmatched to any gene: 1. CDR3 sequence reads: CASSYSSGGSYEQYF. The CDR3 region has the DNA TGTGCCAGCAGTTACTCGAGCGGGGGGTCCTACGAGCAGTACTTC.

The V gene is TRBV27, the J gene TRBJ2-5; D uncertain. Trimming cost V 0 bases and J 2 bases, with 13 bases left between them. The germline gives CDR1 MNHEY, CDR2 SMNVEV (reference sequence). There are 16 residues in the CDR3. CDR3 sequence: CASSLSGASRQETQYF. The DNA for the CDR3 is TGTGCCAGCAGTTTATCTGGAGCGTCCCGGCAAGAGACCCAGTACTTC.

This chain uses TRBV6-5 with TRBJ1-1; 10 bases are a match to TRBD1. V gave up 8 bases and J gave up 6 bases; unmatched junction bases: 9. The CDR3 runs 14 residues. Germline lookup yields CDR1 MNHEY and CDR2 SVGAGI. CDR3 loop: CASGGDRGDAEAFF. The CDR3 bases are TGTGCCAGCGGGGGGGACAGGGGTGACGCTGAAGCTTTCTTT.

This chain connects TRBV4-1 to TRBJ1-3; the D gene is possibly TRBD1 (6 bases). The CDR3 runs 17 residues. CDR1 and CDR2 from the germline V gene are MGHRA and YSYEKL. Trimming took off 1 base at V and 0 bases at J, with 13 bases between the two ends. The CDR3 sequence is CASSQAGGHRSGNTIYF. CDR3 in DNA: TGCGCCAGCAGCCAAGCCGGGGGGCATCGCTCTGGAAACACCATATATTTT.

This chain joins TRBV5-1 and TRBJ1-2; 8 nucleotides agree with TRBD1. After removal of 6 bases from V and 6 bases from J, the junction contained 4 bases not matched to a gene. Germline V lookup: CDR1 SGHRS, CDR2 YFSETQ. The CDR3 spans 12 residues. The CDR3 protein is CASTETGDGYTF. The CDR3, as DNA: TGCGCCAGCACCGAGACAGGGGATGGCTACACCTTC. Combining the CDR3 with reference TRBV5-1 and TRBJ1-2 gives the whole variable domain KAGVTQTPRYLIKTRGQQVTLSCSPISGHRSVSWYQQTPGQGLQFLFEYFSETQRNKGNFPGRFSGRQFSNSRSEMNVSTLELGDSALYLCASTETGDGYTFGSGTRLTVV.

This clone has just a few counts. The V call is TRBV4-2, the J call TRBJ2-3; TRBD2 agrees at 8 bases. Germline lookup yields CDR1 LGHNA and CDR2 YNFKEQ. V lost 0 bases, J lost 4 bases, and 15 bases stayed unmatched. CDR3 length equals 19 residues. In DNA form, the CDR3 reads TGTGCCAGCAGCCAAGACGAGAGAGGGGCGGGAGGAAGGGCAGATACGCAGTATTTT. Its protein product is CASSQDERGAGGRADTQYF.

This clone was recorded once. This chain connects TRBV6-1 to TRBJ2-5, with 12 bases matching TRBD2. The J segment lost 1 base and the V segment lost 4 bases, leaving 7 bases of the junction unmatched. CDR3 length: 17 residues. Germline V CDR1 and CDR2: MNHNS, SASEGT. In DNA, the CDR3 is TGTGCCAGCAGTGGTAGAACTAGCGGGAGGTTCCAAGAGACCCAGTACTTC. Amino acids: CASSGRTSGRFQETQYF.

Notes on this clone: Germline and junction disagree at one end, which may indicate a read error. V is TRBV4-1 and J is TRBJ2-2; 12 positions match TRBD2. The CDR3 runs 17 residues. The germline CDR1 and CDR2 sequences are MGHRA and YSYEKL. The CDR3 region has the DNA TGCGCCAGCAGCAACCGCCGGACTAGCGGGAACGCCGGGGAGCTGTTTTTT. This encodes CASSNRRTSGNAGELFF.

The chain has TRBV4-1 and TRBJ1-3; 7 bases agree with TRBD1. Germline-derived CDR1 and CDR2 are MGHRA and YSYEKL. This CDR3 spans 16 amino acids. Germline trimming cut 0 bases from V and 4 bases from J; bases unmatched to any gene: 6. In DNA form, the CDR3 reads TGCGCCAGCAGCCAAGAAGTGTCGACAGGGGGAAACACCATATATTTT. Protein: CASSQEVSTGGNTIYF.

V and J are TRBV20-1 and TRBJ1-2; tentative D call: TRBD1 (5 bases). The CDR3 totals 14 residues. The germline gives CDR1 DFQATT, CDR2 SNEGSKA (reference sequence). The ends were cut back, 3 bases at V and 2 bases at J, with 13 bases in the middle. Here the CDR3 DNA reads TGCAGTGCTAGTGGTTGGGGCGAGAACTATGGCTACACCTTC. Translation gives CSASGWGENYGYTF.

The genes are TRBV7-6 and TRBJ2-7, with TRBD1 identical over 8 bases. Germline CDR1 and CDR2: SGHVS and FNYEAQ. The length of the CDR3 is 15 residues. V shed 0 bases, J shed 1 base, and the junction held 2 bases outside the gene matches. The CDR3 is CASSLAQGVSYEQYF. CDR3 nucleotide sequence: TGTGCCAGCAGCTTAGCACAGGGGGTTTCCTACGAGCAGTACTTC.